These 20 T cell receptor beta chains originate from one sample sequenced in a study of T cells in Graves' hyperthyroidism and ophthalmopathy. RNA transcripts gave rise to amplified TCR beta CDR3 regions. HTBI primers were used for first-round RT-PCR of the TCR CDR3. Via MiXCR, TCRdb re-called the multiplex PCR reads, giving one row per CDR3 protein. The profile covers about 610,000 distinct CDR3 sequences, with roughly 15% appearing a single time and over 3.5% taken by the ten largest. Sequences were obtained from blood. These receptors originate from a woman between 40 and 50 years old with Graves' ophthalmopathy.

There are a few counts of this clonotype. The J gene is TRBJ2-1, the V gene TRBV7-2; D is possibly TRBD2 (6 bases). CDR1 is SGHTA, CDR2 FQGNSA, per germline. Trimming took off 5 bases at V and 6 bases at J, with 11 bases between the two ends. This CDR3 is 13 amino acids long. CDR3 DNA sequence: TGTGCCAGCAGCACGACTAGTTCCAATGAGCAGTTCTTC. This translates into CASSTTSSNEQFF. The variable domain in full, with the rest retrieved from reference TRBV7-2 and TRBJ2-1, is GAGVSQSPSNKVTEKGKDVELRCDPISGHTALYWYRQSLGQGLEFLIYFQGNSAPDKSGLPSDRFSAERTGGSVSTLTIQRTQQEDSAVYLCASSTTSSNEQFFGPGTRLTVL.

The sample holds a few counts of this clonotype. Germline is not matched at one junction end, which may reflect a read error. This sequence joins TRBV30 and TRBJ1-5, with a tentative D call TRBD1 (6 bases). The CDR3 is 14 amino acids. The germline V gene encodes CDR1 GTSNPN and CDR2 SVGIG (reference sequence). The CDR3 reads CAWRTPGHNRPQHF. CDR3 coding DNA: TGTGCCTGGCGAACTCCGGGACACAATCGGCCCCAGCATTTT. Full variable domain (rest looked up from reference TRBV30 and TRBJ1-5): SQTIHQWPATLVQPVGSPLSLECTVEGTSNPNLYWYRQAAGRGLQLLFYSVGIGQISSEVPQNLSASRPQDRQFILSSKKLLLSDSGFYLCAWRTPGHNRPQHFGDGTRLSIL.

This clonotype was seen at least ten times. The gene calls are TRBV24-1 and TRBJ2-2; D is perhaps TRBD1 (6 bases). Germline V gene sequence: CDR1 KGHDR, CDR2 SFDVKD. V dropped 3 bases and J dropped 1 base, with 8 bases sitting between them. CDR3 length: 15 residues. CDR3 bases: TGTGCCACCAGTGATGAGGACAGGAACACCGGGGAGCTGTTTTTT. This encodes CATSDEDRNTGELFF.

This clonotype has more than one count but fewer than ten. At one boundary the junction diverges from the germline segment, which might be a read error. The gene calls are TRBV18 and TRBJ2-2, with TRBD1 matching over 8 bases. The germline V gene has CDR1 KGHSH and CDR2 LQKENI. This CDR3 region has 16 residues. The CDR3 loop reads CASSPWQGAKTGELFF. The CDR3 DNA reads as TGTGCCAGCTCACCATGGCAGGGGGCGAAAACCGGGGAGCTGTTTTTT.

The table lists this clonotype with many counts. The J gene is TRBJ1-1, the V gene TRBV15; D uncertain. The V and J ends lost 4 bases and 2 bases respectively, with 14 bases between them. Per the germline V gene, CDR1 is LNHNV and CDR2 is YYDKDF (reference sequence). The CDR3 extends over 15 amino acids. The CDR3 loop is CATSTYSGPNTEAFF. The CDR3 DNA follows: TGTGCCACCAGCACCTACTCCGGGCCTAACACTGAAGCTTTCTTT. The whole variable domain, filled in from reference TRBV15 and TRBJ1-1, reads DAMVIQNPRYQVTQFGKPVTLSCSQTLNHNVMYWYQQKSSQAPKLLFHYYDKDFNNEADTPDNFQSRRPNTSFCFLDIRSPGLGDTAMYLCATSTYSGPNTEAFFGQGTRLTVV.

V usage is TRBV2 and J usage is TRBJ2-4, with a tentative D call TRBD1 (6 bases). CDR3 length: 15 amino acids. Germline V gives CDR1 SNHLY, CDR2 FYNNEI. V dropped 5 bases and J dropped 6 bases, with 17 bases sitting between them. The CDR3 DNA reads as TGTGCCAGCAGTCTCGACAGGCTGTACCTAAACATTCAGTACTTC. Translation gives CASSLDRLYLNIQYF.

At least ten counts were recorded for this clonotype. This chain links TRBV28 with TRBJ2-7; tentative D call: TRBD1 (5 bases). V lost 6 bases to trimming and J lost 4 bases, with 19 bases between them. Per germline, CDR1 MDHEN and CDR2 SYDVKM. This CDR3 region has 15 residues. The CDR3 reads CASSKRQGFQYEQYF. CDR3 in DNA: TGTGCCAGCAGCAAAAGGCAGGGATTTCAATACGAGCAGTACTTC.

CDR3 nucleotide sequence: TGTGCCAGCAGGACGGGACAGGGAAAAGCTGAAGCTTTCTTT. Its translation: CASRTGQGKAEAFF. The V and J genes are TRBV12-3 or TRBV12-4 and TRBJ1-1, with 9 positions matching TRBD1. Trimming cost V 6 bases and J 6 bases; bases outside gene matches: 8. The CDR3 loop spans 14 amino acids.

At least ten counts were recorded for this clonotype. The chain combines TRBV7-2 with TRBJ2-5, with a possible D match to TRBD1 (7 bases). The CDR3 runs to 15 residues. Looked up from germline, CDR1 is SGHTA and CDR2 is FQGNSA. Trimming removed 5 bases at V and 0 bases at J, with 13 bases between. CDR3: CASSPGGGYQETQYF. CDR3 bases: TGTGCCAGCAGCCCAGGGGGAGGATACCAAGAGACCCAGTACTTC. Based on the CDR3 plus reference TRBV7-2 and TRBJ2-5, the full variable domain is GAGVSQSPSNKVTEKGKDVELRCDPISGHTALYWYRQSLGQGLEFLIYFQGNSAPDKSGLPSDRFSAERTGGSVSTLTIQRTQQEDSAVYLCASSPGGGYQETQYFGPGTRLLVL.

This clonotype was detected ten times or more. The CDR3 loop is CASSDLGNTEAFF. CDR3 DNA: TGTGCCAGCAGCGATTTGGGGAACACTGAAGCTTTCTTT. The chain joins TRBV3-1 to TRBJ1-1; D gene uncertain. The V and J ends lost 5 bases and 1 base respectively, with 8 bases between them. Looked up from germline, CDR1 is LGHDT and CDR2 is YNNKEL (reference sequence). This CDR3 comprises 13 residues.

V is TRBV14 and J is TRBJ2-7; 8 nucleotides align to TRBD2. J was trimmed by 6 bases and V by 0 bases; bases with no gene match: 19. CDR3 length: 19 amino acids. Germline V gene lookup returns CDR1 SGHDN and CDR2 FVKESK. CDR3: CASSQDSEAGEGVRSEQYF. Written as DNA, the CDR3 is TGTGCCAGCAGCCAAGATTCCGAAGCGGGAGAAGGGGTTAGAAGCGAGCAGTACTTC.

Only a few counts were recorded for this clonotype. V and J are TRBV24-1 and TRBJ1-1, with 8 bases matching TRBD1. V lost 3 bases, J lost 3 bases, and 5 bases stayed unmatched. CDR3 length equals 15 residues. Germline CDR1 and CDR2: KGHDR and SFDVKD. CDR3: CATSDSDRGYTEAFF. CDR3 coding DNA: TGTGCCACCAGTGATAGTGACAGGGGATACACTGAAGCTTTCTTT.

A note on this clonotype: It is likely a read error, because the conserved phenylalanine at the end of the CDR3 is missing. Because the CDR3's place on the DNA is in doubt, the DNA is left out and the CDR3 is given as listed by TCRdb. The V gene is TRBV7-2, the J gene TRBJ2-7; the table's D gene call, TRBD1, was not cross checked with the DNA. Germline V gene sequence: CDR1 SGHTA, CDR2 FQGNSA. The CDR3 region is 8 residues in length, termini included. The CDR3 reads CASSLGGG.

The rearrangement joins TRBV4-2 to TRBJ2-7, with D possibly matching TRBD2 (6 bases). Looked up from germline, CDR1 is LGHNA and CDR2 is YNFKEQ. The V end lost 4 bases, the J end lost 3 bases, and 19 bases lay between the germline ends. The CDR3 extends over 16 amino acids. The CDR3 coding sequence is TGTGCCAGCAGCCCCCAGATAGCGGACTCCATCTACGAGCAGTACTTC. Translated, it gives CASSPQIADSIYEQYF.

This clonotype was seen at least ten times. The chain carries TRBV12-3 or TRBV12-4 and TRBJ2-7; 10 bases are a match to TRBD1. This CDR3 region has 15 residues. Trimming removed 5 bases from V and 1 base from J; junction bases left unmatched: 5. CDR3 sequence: CASSTRDRGSYEQYF. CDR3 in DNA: TGTGCCAGCAGTACCCGGGACAGGGGATCCTACGAGCAGTACTTC.

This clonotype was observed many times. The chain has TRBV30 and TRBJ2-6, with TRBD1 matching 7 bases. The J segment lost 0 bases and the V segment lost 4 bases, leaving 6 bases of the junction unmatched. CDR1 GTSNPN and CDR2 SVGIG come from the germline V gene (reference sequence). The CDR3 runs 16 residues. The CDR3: CAWTGTALSGANVLTF. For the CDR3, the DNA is TGTGCCTGGACCGGGACAGCGCTCTCTGGGGCCAACGTCCTGACTTTC.

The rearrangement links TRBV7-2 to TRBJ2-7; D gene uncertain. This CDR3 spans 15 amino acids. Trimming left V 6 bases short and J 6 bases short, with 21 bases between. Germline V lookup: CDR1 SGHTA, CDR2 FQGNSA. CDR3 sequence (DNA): TGTGCCAGCAGTCTCAACGTCATAGGTATAGGCGAGCAGTACTTC. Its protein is CASSLNVIGIGEQYF. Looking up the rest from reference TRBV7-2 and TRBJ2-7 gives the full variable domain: GAGVSQSPSNKVTEKGKDVELRCDPISGHTALYWYRQSLGQGLEFLIYFQGNSAPDKSGLPSDRFSAERTGGSVSTLTIQRTQQEDSAVYLCASSLNVIGIGEQYFGPGTRLTVT.

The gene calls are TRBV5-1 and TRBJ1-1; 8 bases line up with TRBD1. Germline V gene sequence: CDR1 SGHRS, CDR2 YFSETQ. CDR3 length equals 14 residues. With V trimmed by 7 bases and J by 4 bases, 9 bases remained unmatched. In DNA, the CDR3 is TGCGCCAGCGGCCAGGGGGCGCGGGGCACTGAAGCTTTCTTT. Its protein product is CASGQGARGTEAFF.

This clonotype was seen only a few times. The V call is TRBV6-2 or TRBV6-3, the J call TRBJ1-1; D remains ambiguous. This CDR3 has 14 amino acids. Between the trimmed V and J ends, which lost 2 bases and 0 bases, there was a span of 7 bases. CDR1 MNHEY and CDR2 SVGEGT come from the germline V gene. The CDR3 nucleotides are TGTGCCAGCAGTTACGTTGGGGTGAACACTGAAGCTTTCTTT. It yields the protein CASSYVGVNTEAFF.

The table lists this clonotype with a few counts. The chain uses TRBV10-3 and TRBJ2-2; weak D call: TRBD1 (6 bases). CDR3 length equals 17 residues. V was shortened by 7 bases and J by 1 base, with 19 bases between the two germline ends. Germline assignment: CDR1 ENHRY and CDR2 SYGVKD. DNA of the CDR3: TGTGCCATCATGGATTTTTTACAGGGCGGGAACACCGGGGAGCTGTTTTTT. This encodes CAIMDFLQGGNTGELFF.